This entry lists 27 T cell receptor beta chains sequenced from one sample in a study of T-cell reconstitution after alpha-beta-depleted transplantation in children. Unique molecular identifiers were incorporated during preparation of the TCRbeta library. MiXCR, applied by TCRdb to the PCR reads, yields one record per CDR3 protein. This table has approximately 230,000 distinct CDR3 sequences, roughly 25% appearing once. Sequenced here: PBMCs, mostly from graft donor cells, sampled 360 days after TCRalphabeta/CD19-depleted stem cell transplant. Receptor source: a female patient between 2 and 15 years old who had a stem cell transplant for congenital amegakaryocytic thrombocytopenia, so the T cells may come from the graft donor.

This clonotype was counted ten times or more. The rearrangement links TRBV12-3 or TRBV12-4 to TRBJ1-1; D remains ambiguous. V was shortened by 6 bases and J by 1 base, with 12 bases between the two germline ends. This CDR3 spans 14 amino acids. CDR3 loop: CASRPGLSNTEAFF. As DNA, the CDR3 is TGTGCCAGCAGACCCGGACTGTCGAACACTGAAGCTTTCTTT.

The chain combines TRBV3-1 with TRBJ1-4; D uncertain. The CDR3 totals 16 residues. Germline V gene data show CDR1 as LGHDT and CDR2 as YNNKEL (reference sequence). The V end was cut by 0 bases, the J end by 8 bases, with 16 bases between. Written as DNA, the CDR3 is TGTGCCAGCAGCCAAGATCCAGTGGGTCTTTTGGAAAAACTGTTTTTT. This translates into CASSQDPVGLLEKLFF.

About this clonotype: A clone one base away is much larger, so this may be a read error. This chain joins TRBV20-1 and TRBJ2-1, with 13 nucleotides matching TRBD2. This CDR3 comprises 16 residues. CDR1 and CDR2 from the germline V gene are DFQATT and SNEGSKA (reference sequence). J lost 9 bases, V lost 2 bases, and 10 bases had no gene match. The CDR3 nucleotides are TGCAGTGCTAGATACCCAACTAGCGGGAGGGCGTTTGAGCAGTTCTTC. Its translation: CSARYPTSGRAFEQFF.

This rearrangement joins TRBV12-3 or TRBV12-4 to TRBJ2-3; 8 bases line up with TRBD2. With V trimmed by 5 bases and J by 1 base, 8 bases remained unmatched. This CDR3 spans 16 amino acids. CDR3 region: CASSQARGARTDTQYF. Written as DNA, the CDR3 is TGTGCCAGCAGTCAAGCGCGGGGGGCCCGCACAGATACGCAGTATTTT.

This clonotype was seen ten or more times. The chain carries TRBV5-1 and TRBJ2-5; a weak D match, TRBD2 (5 bases). V lost 4 bases to trimming and J lost 2 bases, with 12 bases between them. This CDR3 has 14 amino acids. From germline, CDR1 is SGHRS and CDR2 YFSETQ. CDR3 amino acids: CASSPGSPQETQYF. The CDR3 region has the DNA TGCGCCAGCAGCCCGGGATCGCCTCAAGAGACCCAGTACTTC.

This clonotype was seen ten or more times. This sequence joins TRBV2 and TRBJ1-6; D perhaps matches TRBD1 (6 bases). The CDR3 runs to 15 residues. Trimming pared 6 bases from V and 8 bases from J, leaving 17 bases between. Germline CDR1 and CDR2: SNHLY and FYNNEI. CDR3 nucleotide sequence: TGTGCCAGCAGACGACAGGCGGCGCGGGATTCACCCCTCCACTTT. This sequence encodes CASRRQAARDSPLHF.

The CDR3 DNA follows: TGTGCCAGCAGCCAAGATGGGGGGGCCGGGGAGACCCAGTACTTC. Its protein product is CASSQDGGAGETQYF. The chain carries TRBV4-2 and TRBJ2-5; possible D gene TRBD2, 7 bases. The V end was cut by 0 bases, the J end by 5 bases, with 13 bases between. The CDR3 has 15 amino acids. The germline V gene has CDR1 LGHNA and CDR2 YNFKEQ.

This clonotype was counted only a few times. This chain uses TRBV20-1 with TRBJ2-1; D not resolved. Deletions cut 5 bases from V and 4 bases from J, with 12 bases between. The CDR3 is 13 residues long. Germline V gene data show CDR1 as DFQATT and CDR2 as SNEGSKA (reference sequence). CDR3 coding DNA: TGCAGTGCTGAACAACCCCAATACAATGAGCAGTTCTTC. Its protein product is CSAEQPQYNEQFF.

The chain combines TRBV11-2 with TRBJ2-2; D perhaps matches TRBD1 (6 bases). The V end lost 5 bases, the J end lost 7 bases, and 17 bases lay between the germline ends. Per the germline V gene, CDR1 is SGHAT and CDR2 is FQNNGV. The CDR3 has 15 residues. CDR3 nucleotide sequence: TGTGCCAGCAGCATGGACAGTCTGCTCGGCGGGGAGCTGTTTTTT. Amino acids: CASSMDSLLGGELFF. The entire variable domain, with the rest obtained from reference TRBV11-2 and TRBJ2-2, is as follows: EAGVAQSPRYKIIEKRQSVAFWCNPISGHATLYWYQQILGQGPKLLIQFQNNGVVDDSQLPKDRFSAERLKGVDSTLKIQPAKLEDSAVYLCASSMDSLLGGELFFGEGSRLTVL.

This clonotype was recorded a few times. This chain joins TRBV7-7 and TRBJ2-1; D unresolved. CDR1 is SSHAT, CDR2 FNYEAQ, per germline (reference sequence). This CDR3 is built from 13 residues. The V gene lost 8 bases and the J gene lost 8 bases, with 16 bases spanning the gap. CDR3 DNA sequence: TGTGCCAGCTCCCGTCCCCCCGACGATGAGCAGTTCTTC. Encoded protein: CASSRPPDDEQFF.

This clonotype was seen a few times. For the CDR3, the DNA is TGTGCCAGCAGCCGGAAGGGTTGGAACTACGAGCAGTACTTC. It is translated as CASSRKGWNYEQYF. The genes are TRBV7-2 and TRBJ2-7; D unresolved. Germline CDR1 is SGHTA and CDR2 is FQGNSA. The V and J ends lost 5 bases and 3 bases respectively, with 14 bases between them. The CDR3 contains 14 residues.

The chain has TRBV20-1 and TRBJ1-1, with TRBD1 matching over 7 bases. This CDR3 comprises 14 residues. Germline CDR1 DFQATT, CDR2 SNEGSKA (reference sequence). Germline trimming cut 6 bases from V and 1 base from J; bases unmatched to any gene: 8. The CDR3, as DNA: TGCAGTGCCAGTAAGTCAGGGGGGAACACTGAAGCTTTCTTT. Translating it yields CSASKSGGNTEAFF.

The chain is built from TRBV7-2 and TRBJ1-2, with 8 bases aligning to TRBD1. The ends lost 0 bases at V and 3 bases at J; junction bases unmatched: 6. Germline CDR1 SGHTA, CDR2 FQGNSA. The CDR3 consists of 16 residues. CDR3: CASSLARTGNDYGYTF. The CDR3 DNA reads as TGTGCCAGCAGCTTAGCCCGGACAGGGAATGACTATGGCTACACCTTC.

The chain employs TRBV7-2 and TRBJ2-2, with 13 bases fitting TRBD2. CDR3 length equals 17 residues. V lost 5 bases, J lost 5 bases, and 8 bases stayed unmatched. The germline V gene has CDR1 SGHTA and CDR2 FQGNSA. In nucleotides, the CDR3 is TGTGCCAGCAGCCCATTGGGACTAGCGGGACATACCGGGGAGCTGTTTTTT. Encoded protein: CASSPLGLAGHTGELFF.

This rearrangement joins TRBV5-1 to TRBJ1-6; TRBD1 is a possible D gene (6 bases). The V end lost 1 base, the J end lost 0 bases, and 11 bases lay between the germline ends. The CDR3 length is 17 residues. CDR1 SGHRS and CDR2 YFSETQ come from the germline V gene. As DNA, the CDR3 is TGCGCCAGCAGCTTGCGGACAGCCAGCTCCTATAATTCACCCCTCCACTTT. Amino acid sequence: CASSLRTASSYNSPLHF. The whole variable domain, filled in from reference TRBV5-1 and TRBJ1-6, reads KAGVTQTPRYLIKTRGQQVTLSCSPISGHRSVSWYQQTPGQGLQFLFEYFSETQRNKGNFPGRFSGRQFSNSRSEMNVSTLELGDSALYLCASSLRTASSYNSPLHFGNGTRLTVT.

The chain joins TRBV5-1 to TRBJ2-1, with D perhaps given as TRBD1 or TRBD2 (5 bases each). V dropped 0 bases and J dropped 7 bases, with 8 bases sitting between them. The CDR3 consists of 13 residues. CDR1 and CDR2 from the germline V gene are SGHRS and YFSETQ. The CDR3 DNA is TGCGCCAGCAGCTTGGTAGGGGAGAATGAGCAGTTCTTC. It codes for CASSLVGENEQFF.

This clonotype was picked up a small number of times. The J gene is TRBJ2-1, the V gene TRBV4-2, with D perhaps matching TRBD2 (6 bases). The CDR3 has 15 residues. The germline V gene has CDR1 LGHNA and CDR2 YNFKEQ. V was pared by 0 bases and J by 3 bases, with 9 bases between. The CDR3 here is CASSQDRGYYNEQFF. The CDR3 bases are TGTGCCAGCAGCCAAGATCGGGGGTACTACAATGAGCAGTTCTTC.

This clonotype has at least ten counts. The chain recombines TRBV7-2 with TRBJ2-3; TRBD2 matches 7 bases. The CDR3 contains 17 residues. With V trimmed by 4 bases and J by 0 bases, 10 bases remained unmatched. Germline values: CDR1 SGHTA, CDR2 FQGNSA. For the CDR3, the DNA is TGTGCCAGCAGCTCACGGGTGAGCGGGACTAGCACAGATACGCAGTATTTT. Protein sequence: CASSSRVSGTSTDTQYF.

The sample holds many counts of this clonotype. The genes are TRBV2 and TRBJ2-7, with D perhaps TRBD1 (6 bases). With 6 bases removed from V and 2 bases from J, the gap between germline ends came to 14 bases. This CDR3 region has 14 residues. CDR1 and CDR2 from the germline V gene are SNHLY and FYNNEI. The CDR3 loop reads CASRTGTYTYEQYF. The CDR3, as DNA: TGTGCCAGCAGAACCGGGACATACACCTACGAGCAGTACTTC.

The chain uses TRBV4-2 and TRBJ1-5; perhaps TRBD1 as D (6 bases). The CDR3 consists of 15 residues. CDR1 is LGHNA and CDR2 is YNFKEQ in the germline V gene. Trimming took 2 bases from V and 4 from J, leaving 12 bases between them. The CDR3 DNA reads TGTGCCAGCAGCCAATCCCTGCAGGGGAATCAGCCCCAGCATTTT. Residues: CASSQSLQGNQPQHF.

This clonotype has a count of ten or more. The J gene is TRBJ2-4, the V gene TRBV12-3 or TRBV12-4; TRBD1 might be the D (5 bases). CDR3 length: 16 residues. With 7 bases removed from V and 0 bases from J, the gap between germline ends came to 16 bases. The CDR3 sequence: CASTLYDRLAKNIQYF. The CDR3 DNA reads TGTGCCAGCACTCTATATGACAGACTAGCCAAAAACATTCAGTACTTC.

Of note for this clonotype: This CDR3 fails to terminate in the conserved phenylalanine or tryptophan, so it likely reflects a read error. The chain has TRBV11-2 and TRBJ1-6, with unresolved D. The CDR3 contains 14 residues. V shed 3 bases and J shed 9 bases, with 12 bases lying between them. The germline gives CDR1 SGHAT, CDR2 FQNNGV. Here the CDR3 DNA reads TGTGCCAGCAGCTTCCTGGACGCGACTTCACCCCTCCACGTT. Encoded protein: CASSFLDATSPLHV.

This clonotype turned up a few times. The J gene is TRBJ2-7, the V gene TRBV4-3; D is perhaps TRBD2 (5 bases). The CDR3 has 15 amino acids. With 4 bases removed from V and 3 bases from J, the gap between germline ends came to 16 bases. The germline V gene has CDR1 LGHNA and CDR2 YSLEER. CDR3 DNA: TGCGCCAGCAGCCTTCGAACTAGTTCCCTCTACGAGCAGTACTTC. Its translation: CASSLRTSSLYEQYF.

Only a few counts were recorded for this clonotype. The chain recombines TRBV9 with TRBJ2-2, with 9 bases fitting TRBD2. Germline values: CDR1 SGDLS, CDR2 YYNGEE. The CDR3 runs 17 residues. The V and J ends lost 2 bases and 10 bases, in that order; junction bases with no gene match: 15. CDR3 in DNA: TGTGCCAGCAGCGTTGGCCGAGCGGGGGGTCTAAAAACGGAGCTGTTTTTT. It translates to CASSVGRAGGLKTELFF. The full variable domain, completed using reference TRBV9 and TRBJ2-2, is DSGVTQTPKHLITATGQRVTLRCSPRSGDLSVYWYQQSLDQGLQFLIQYYNGEERAKGNILERFSAQQFPDLHSELNLSSLELGDSALYFCASSVGRAGGLKTELFFGEGSRLTVL.

This clonotype occurred a few times. The chain employs TRBV20-1 and TRBJ2-1; 10 nucleotides match TRBD2. J lost 4 bases, V lost 2 bases, and 8 bases had no gene match. CDR1 is DFQATT and CDR2 is SNEGSKA in the germline V gene (reference sequence). This CDR3 comprises 16 residues. CDR3 DNA: TGCAGTGCTAGAAAACTGGCTAGCGGGGGATACAATGAGCAGTTCTTC. This sequence encodes CSARKLASGGYNEQFF.

Only a few counts were recorded for this clonotype. The genes are TRBV7-8 and TRBJ2-3; 7 nucleotides align to TRBD1. The germline CDR1 and CDR2 sequences are SGHVS and FQNEAQ. After removal of 6 bases from V and 2 bases from J, the junction contained 11 bases not matched to a gene. The CDR3 has 16 amino acids. The CDR3 protein is CASSSGRGLVTDTQYF. In nucleotides, the CDR3 is TGTGCCAGCAGTTCGGGAAGGGGGCTAGTCACAGATACGCAGTATTTT.

V is TRBV12-3 or TRBV12-4 and J is TRBJ1-4; D remains unclear. CDR3 length: 14 amino acids. Between the trimmed V and J ends, which lost 6 bases and 8 bases, there was a span of 16 bases. DNA for the CDR3: TGTGCCAGCAGCCCGACCTACCGAGAGGAAAAACTGTTTTTT. Protein product: CASSPTYREEKLFF.